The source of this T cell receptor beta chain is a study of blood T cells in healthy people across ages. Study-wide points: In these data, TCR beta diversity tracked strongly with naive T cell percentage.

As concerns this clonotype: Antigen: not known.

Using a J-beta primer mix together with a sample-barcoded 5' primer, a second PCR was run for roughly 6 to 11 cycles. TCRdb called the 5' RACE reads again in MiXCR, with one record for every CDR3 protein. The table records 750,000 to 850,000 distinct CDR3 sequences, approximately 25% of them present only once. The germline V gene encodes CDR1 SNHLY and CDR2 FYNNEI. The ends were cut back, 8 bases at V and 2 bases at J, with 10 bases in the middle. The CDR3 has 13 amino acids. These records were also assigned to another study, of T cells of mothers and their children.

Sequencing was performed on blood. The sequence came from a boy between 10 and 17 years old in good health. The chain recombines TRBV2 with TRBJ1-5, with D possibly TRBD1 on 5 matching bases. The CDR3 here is CASWGMGNQPQHF. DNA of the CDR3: TGTGCCAGCTGGGGGATGGGCAATCAGCCCCAGCATTTT.